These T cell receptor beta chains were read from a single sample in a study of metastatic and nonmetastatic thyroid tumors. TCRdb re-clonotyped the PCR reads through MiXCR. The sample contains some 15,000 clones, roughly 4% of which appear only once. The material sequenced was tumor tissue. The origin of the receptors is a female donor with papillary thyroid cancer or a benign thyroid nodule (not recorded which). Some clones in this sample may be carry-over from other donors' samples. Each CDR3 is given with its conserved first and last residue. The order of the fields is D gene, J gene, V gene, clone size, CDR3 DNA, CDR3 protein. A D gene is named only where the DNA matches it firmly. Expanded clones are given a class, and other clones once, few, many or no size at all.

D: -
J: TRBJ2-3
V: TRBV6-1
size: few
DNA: TGTGCCAGCACTTATCTTAGGAGCGCCAAAGAGACGCAGTATTTT
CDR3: CASTYLRSAKETQYF

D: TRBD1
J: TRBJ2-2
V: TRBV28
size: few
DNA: TGTGCCAGCAGTTGGGGACAGGGTCAAATCACCGTGGAGCTGTTTTTT
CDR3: CASSWGQGQITVELFF

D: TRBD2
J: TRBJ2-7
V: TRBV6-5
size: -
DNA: TGTGCCAGCAGTTACGGGTTTAGCGGGAGCTCCTACGAGCAGTACTTC
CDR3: CASSYGFSGSSYEQYF

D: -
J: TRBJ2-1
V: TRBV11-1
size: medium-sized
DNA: TGTGCCAGCAGCTTAGGTTCCCTCTCCTACAATGAGCAGTTCTTC
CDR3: CASSLGSLSYNEQFF

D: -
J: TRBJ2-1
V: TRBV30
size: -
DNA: TGTGCCTGGAGTATGGGACAATTTAATGAGCAGTTCTTC
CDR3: CAWSMGQFNEQFF

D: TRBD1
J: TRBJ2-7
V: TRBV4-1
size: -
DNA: TGCGCCAGCAGCCAAGATCCGGGACAGTACTACGAGCAGTACTTC
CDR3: CASSQDPGQYYEQYF

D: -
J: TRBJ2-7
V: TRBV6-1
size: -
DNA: TGTGCCAGCAGCCGGACCTACGAGCAGTACTTC
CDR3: CASSRTYEQYF

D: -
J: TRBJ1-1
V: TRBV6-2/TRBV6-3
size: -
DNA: TGTGCCAGCTCTGGGCAGGGGCGAAGAAACACTGAAGCTTTCTTT
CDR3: CASSGQGRRNTEAFF

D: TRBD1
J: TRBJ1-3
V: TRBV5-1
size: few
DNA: TGCGCCAGCAGCTTGGAACAGGGGGCAGAGGGAAACACCATATATTTT
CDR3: CASSLEQGAEGNTIYF

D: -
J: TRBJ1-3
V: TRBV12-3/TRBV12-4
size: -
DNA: TGTGCCAGCAGTTTCTTCCCCTATAACCCGAACACCATATATTTT
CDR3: CASSFFPYNPNTIYF